This T cell receptor (beta chain) emerged from a study of human T cells and chemical hapten exposure. Study details: Diphenylcyclopropenone, dosed weekly to the scalp, was given to patients throughout the approximately 25-week study.

Sample time point: patch test 2, 6 weeks after DPC sensitization. Regarding treatment: therapeutic diphenylcyclopropenone sensitization with weekly scalp DPC. TCRdb reanalysed the RACE reads using MiXCR and keeps one entry per CDR3 protein. The sample holds about 70,000 distinct CDR3 sequences; about 9% are singletons and the top ten take approximately 3.7%. V was trimmed by 1 base and J by 1 base, leaving 10 bases between them. The CDR3 loop spans 15 amino acids. Germline-derived CDR1 and CDR2 are SGHTA and FQGNSA. This clonotype was counted many times. This chain uses TRBV7-2 with TRBJ1-1; D unresolved. The sequence came from a woman in her fifties or sixties with alopecia areata. Some clones in this sample may be carry-over from other donors' samples. Sequenced material: whole blood, taken in connection with sensitization to the hapten diphenylcyclopropenone (DPC). The CDR3 loop is CASSLGRRTNTEAFF. In DNA, the CDR3 is TGTGCCAGCAGCTTAGGTCGGCGGACGAACACTGAAGCTTTCTTT.